The following is a T cell receptor (beta chain) sequence with its context. This CDR3 is 17 amino acids long. From germline, CDR1 is SGHTA and CDR2 FQGNSA. V dropped 5 bases and J dropped 1 base, with 21 bases sitting between them. Assay used: immunoSEQ multiplex PCR; TCRdb lists only in-frame clones, some missing. The sample includes over 65,000 clones, roughly 90% of them seen just once. This specimen belongs to a study of T cell responses to AZD1222 COVID-19 vaccine. Sequencing used peripheral blood, obtained 28 days after the second AZD1222 dose. The receptor comes from an adult who received the AZD1222 COVID-19 vaccine. The V gene is TRBV7-2, the J gene TRBJ2-7; TRBD1 might be the D (6 bases). The CDR3 protein is CASSPRATGPRSYEQYF. The CDR3 nucleotides read TGTGCCAGCAGCCCCAGGGCGACAGGCCCCCGATCCTACGAGCAGTACTTC. Full variable domain (outside the CDR3, taken from reference TRBV7-2 and TRBJ2-7): GAGVSQSPSNKVTEKGKDVELRCDPISGHTALYWYRQSLGQGLEFLIYFQGNSAPDKSGLPSDRFSAERTGGSVSTLTIQRTQQEDSAVYLCASSPRATGPRSYEQYFGPGTRLTVT.